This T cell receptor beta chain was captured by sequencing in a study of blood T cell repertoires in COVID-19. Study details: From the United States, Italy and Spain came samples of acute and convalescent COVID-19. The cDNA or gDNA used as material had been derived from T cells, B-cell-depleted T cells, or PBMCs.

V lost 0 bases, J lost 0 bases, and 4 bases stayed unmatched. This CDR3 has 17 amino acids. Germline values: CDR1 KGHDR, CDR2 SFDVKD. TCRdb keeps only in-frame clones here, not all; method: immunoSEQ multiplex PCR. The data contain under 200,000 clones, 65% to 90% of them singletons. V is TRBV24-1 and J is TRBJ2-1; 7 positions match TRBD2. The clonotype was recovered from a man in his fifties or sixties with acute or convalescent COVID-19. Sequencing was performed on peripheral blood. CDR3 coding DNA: TGTGCCACCAGTGATTTGCCCGGGGGGAGCTCCTACAATGAGCAGTTCTTC. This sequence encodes CATSDLPGGSSYNEQFF.